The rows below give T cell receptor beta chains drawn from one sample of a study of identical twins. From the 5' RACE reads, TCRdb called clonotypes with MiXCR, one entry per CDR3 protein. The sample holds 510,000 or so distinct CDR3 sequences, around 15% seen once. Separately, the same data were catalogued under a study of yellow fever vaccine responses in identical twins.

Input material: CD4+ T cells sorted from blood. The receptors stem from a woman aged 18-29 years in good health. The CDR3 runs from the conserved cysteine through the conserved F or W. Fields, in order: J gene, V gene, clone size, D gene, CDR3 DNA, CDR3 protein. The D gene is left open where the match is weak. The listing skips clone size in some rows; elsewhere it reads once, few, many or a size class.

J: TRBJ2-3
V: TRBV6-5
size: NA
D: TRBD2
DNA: TGTGCCAGCAGTTACTCTGTTAGCGGGGGGGCAAGGGATACGCAGTATTTT
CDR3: CASSYSVSGGARDTQYF

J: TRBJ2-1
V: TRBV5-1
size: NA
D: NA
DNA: TGCGCCAGCAGCTTAGGCCGTACATTCTTCATTGAGCAGTTCTTC
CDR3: CASSLGRTFFIEQFF

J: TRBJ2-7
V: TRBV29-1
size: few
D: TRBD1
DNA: TGCAGCGCCACCCCGACAGGGGTTTTAGGGGGGCAGTACTTC
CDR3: CSATPTGVLGGQYF

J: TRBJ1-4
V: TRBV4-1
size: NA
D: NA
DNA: TGCGCCAGCAGCCAAGATCGGGGGTTTGGTGAAAAACTGTTTTTT
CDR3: CASSQDRGFGEKLFF

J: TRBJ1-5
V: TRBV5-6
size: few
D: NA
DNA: TGTGCCAGCAGCAACCTTGGGGTTAGCAATCAGCCCCAGCATTTT
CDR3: CASSNLGVSNQPQHF

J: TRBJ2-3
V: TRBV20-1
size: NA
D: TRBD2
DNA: TGCAGTGCAAGGGGCAGACTAGCCCGCGGGGAAGATACGCAGTATTTT
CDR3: CSARGRLARGEDTQYF

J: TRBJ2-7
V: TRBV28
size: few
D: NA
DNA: TGTGCCAGCAGCCGCCCCACGGGGATTATCTACGAGCAGTACTTC
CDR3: CASSRPTGIIYEQYF

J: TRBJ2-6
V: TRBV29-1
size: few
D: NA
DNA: TGCAGCGTTGATGTGGACTCTGGGGCCAACGTCCTGACTTTC
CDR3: CSVDVDSGANVLTF

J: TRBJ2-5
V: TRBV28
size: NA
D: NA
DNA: TGTGCCAGCACCCTAGGCGCGCACAGAGCAAGCGGGACCCAGTACTTC
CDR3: CASTLGAHRASGTQYF

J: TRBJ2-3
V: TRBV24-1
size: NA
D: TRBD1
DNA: TGTGCCACCAGTGATCCGGACAGGGGGCGGGAAGATACGCAGTATTTT
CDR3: CATSDPDRGREDTQYF

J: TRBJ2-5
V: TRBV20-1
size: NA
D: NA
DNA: TGCAGTGCTCAAGACTTATACCAAGAGACCCAGTACTTC
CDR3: CSAQDLYQETQYF

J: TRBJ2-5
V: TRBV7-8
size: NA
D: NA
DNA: TGTGCCAGCAGCTTAGGCCCGCGAACCCAGTACTTC
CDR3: CASSLGPRTQYF

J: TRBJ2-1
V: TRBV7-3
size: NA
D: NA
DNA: TGTGCCAGCAGCTTAAAAGGTAGCGGATACTACAATGAGCAGTTCTTC
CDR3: CASSLKGSGYYNEQFF

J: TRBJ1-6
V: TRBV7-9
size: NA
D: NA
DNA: TGTGCCAGCAGCTTGCAGGGTTGGGGTTCACCCCTCCACTTT
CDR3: CASSLQGWGSPLHF

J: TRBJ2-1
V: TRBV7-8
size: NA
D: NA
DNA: TGTGCCAGCAGCTTAGCCCAGATTTACAATGAGCAGTTCTTC
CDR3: CASSLAQIYNEQFF

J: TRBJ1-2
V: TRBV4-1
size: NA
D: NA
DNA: TGCGCCAGCAGCCAAGAGACGGCAGGCTACACCTTC
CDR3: CASSQETAGYTF

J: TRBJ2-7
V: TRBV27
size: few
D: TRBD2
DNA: TGTGCCAGCAGTCCTCAACGGGGGGCGGGAGGGACCTACGAGCAGTACTTC
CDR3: CASSPQRGAGGTYEQYF

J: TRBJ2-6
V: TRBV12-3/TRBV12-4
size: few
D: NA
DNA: TGTGCCAGCAGTTTTCGAGGTGGGGCCAACGTCCTGACTTTC
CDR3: CASSFRGGANVLTF

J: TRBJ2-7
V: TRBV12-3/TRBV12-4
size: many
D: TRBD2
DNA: TGTGCCAGCACCCAAACGGGACTAGCGGTCTACGAGCAGTACTTC
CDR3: CASTQTGLAVYEQYF

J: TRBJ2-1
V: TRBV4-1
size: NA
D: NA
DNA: TGCGCCAGCAGCCAAGATCTGGCATTCTACAATGAGCAGTTCTTC
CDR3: CASSQDLAFYNEQFF

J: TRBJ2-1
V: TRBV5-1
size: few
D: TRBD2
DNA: TGCGCCAGCAGCTTGGGACTAACGCTAGCGGTCGCGAATGAGCAGTTCTTC
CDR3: CASSLGLTLAVANEQFF

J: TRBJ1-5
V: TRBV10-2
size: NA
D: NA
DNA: TGCGCCAGCAGTGCGCAGCTTCCGCCCCAGCATTTT
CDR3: CASSAQLPPQHF

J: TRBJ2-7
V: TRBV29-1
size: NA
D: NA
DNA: TGCAGCGTTGAAGGCGGCATGCGGGGCCAGTCCTACGAGCAGTACTTC
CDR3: CSVEGGMRGQSYEQYF

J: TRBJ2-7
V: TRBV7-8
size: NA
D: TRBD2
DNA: TGTGCCAGCAGCTTCGGACTAGCGGTCTACGAGCAGTACTTC
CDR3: CASSFGLAVYEQYF

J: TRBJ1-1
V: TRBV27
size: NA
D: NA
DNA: TGTGCCAGCAGTTTATTGGGACCTGGGAACACTGAAGCTTTCTTT
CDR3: CASSLLGPGNTEAFF

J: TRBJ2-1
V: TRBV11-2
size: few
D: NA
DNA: TGTGCCAGCAGCTCACCCCGGTTAGGGAGATATAATGAGCAGTTCTTC
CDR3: CASSSPRLGRYNEQFF

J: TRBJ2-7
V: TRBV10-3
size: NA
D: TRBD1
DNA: TGTGCCATCAGTGCAGGGGAGACAGGGCTCTCCTACGAGCAGTACTTC
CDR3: CAISAGETGLSYEQYF

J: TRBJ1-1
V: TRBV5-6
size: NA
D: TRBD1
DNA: TGTGCCAGCAGCTTGGGACAGGGGATTGGAGCTTTCTTT
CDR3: CASSLGQGIGAFF

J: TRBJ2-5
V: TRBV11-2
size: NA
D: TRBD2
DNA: TGTGCCAGCAGCTTCGATGAACTAGCGGGAAAAACACAAGAGACCCAGTACTTC
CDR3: CASSFDELAGKTQETQYF

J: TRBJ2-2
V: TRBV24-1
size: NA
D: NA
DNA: TGTGCCAGCAAAGGGGGAGACACCGGGGAGCTGTTTTTT
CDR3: CASKGGDTGELFF

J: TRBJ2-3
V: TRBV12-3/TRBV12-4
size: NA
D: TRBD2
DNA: TGTGCCAGCAGTTTCGGCACTAGCGGGCCACACACAGATACGCAGTATTTT
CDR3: CASSFGTSGPHTDTQYF

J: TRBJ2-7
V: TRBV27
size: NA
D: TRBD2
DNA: TGTGCCAGCAGTTTATCGGACCCCCATTCAATTAGCGGGACGTACGAGCAGTACTTC
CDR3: CASSLSDPHSISGTYEQYF

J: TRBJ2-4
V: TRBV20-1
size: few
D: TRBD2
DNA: TGCAGTGCTATCGGGAGCGGGGGGGGGCATGGCATTCAGTACTTC
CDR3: CSAIGSGGGHGIQYF

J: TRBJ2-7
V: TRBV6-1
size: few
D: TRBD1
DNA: TGTGCCAGCAGTAAGACAGGGGCAAAATACGAGCAGTACTTC
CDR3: CASSKTGAKYEQYF

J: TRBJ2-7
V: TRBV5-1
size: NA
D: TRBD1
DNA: TGCGCCAGCAGCTTGGAATACCAGGGGGCGCTTCACTTC
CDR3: CASSLEYQGALHF